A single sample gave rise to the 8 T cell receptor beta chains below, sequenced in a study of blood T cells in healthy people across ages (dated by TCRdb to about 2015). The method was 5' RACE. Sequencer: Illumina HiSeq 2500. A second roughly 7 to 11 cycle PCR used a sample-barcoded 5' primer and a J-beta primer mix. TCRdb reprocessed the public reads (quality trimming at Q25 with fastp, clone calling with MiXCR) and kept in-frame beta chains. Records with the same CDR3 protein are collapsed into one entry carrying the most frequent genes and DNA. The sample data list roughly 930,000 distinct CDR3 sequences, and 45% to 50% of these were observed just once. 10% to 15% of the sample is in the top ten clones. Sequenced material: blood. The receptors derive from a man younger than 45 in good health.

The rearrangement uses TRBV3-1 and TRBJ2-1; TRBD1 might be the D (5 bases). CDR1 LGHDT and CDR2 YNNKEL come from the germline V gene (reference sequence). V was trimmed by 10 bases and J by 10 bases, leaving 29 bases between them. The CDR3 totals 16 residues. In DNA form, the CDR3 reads TGTGCCACCTCAAGGACAACCGGCGGTTCGGTTGGCGAGCAGTTCTTC. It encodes CATSRTTGGSVGEQFF.

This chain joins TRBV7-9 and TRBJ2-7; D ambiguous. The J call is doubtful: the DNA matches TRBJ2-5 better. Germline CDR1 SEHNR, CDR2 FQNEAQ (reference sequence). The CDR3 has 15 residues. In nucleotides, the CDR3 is TGTGCCAGCAGCTTAGGGGTGATTGTTGAAGAGACCCAGTACTTC. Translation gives CASSLGVIVEETQYF.

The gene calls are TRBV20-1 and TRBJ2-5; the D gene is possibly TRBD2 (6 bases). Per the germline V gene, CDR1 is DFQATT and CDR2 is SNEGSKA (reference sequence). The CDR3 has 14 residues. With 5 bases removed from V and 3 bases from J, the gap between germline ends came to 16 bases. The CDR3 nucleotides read TGCAGTGCTGGAAAGAGGGCGGGGAAAGAGACCCAGTACTTC. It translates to CSAGKRAGKETQYF.

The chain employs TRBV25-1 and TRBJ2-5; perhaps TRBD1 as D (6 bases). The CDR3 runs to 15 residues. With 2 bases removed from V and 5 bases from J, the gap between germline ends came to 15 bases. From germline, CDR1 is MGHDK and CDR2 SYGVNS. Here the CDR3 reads CASSETRTVRETQYF. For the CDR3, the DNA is TGTGCCAGCAGTGAAACCCGGACAGTGAGGGAGACCCAGTACTTC.

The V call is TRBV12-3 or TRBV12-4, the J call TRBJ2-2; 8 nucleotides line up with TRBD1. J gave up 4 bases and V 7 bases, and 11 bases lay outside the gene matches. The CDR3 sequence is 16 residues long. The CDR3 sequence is CASTIRTGTGTGELFF. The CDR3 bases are TGTGCCAGCACCATTCGAACCGGGACAGGCACCGGGGAGCTGTTTTTT.

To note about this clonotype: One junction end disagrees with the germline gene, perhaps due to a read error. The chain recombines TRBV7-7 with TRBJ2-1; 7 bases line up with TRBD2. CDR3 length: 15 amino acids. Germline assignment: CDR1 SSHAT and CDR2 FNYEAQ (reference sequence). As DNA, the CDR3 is TGTGCTAGCAGCTTAGCGTGCGGGGGACACAATGAGCAGTTCTTC. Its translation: CASSLACGGHNEQFF. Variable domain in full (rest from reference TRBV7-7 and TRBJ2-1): GAGVSQSPRYKVTKRGQDVTLRCDPISSHATLYWYQQALGQGPEFLTYFNYEAQPDKSGLPSDRFSAERPEGSISTLTIQRTEQRDSAMYRCASSLACGGHNEQFFGPGTRLTVL.

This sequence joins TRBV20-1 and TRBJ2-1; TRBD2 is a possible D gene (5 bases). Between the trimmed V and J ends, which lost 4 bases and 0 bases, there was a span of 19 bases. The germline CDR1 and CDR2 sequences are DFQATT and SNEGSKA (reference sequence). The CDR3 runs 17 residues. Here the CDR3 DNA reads TGCAGTGCTAAACCTCTCGGCGGGCTAAGCTCCTACAATGAGCAGTTCTTC. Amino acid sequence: CSAKPLGGLSSYNEQFF.

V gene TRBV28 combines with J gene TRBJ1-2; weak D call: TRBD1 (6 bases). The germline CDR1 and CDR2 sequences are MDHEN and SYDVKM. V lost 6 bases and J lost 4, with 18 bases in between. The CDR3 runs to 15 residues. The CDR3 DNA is TGTGCCAGCAGGATCAACCGACAGGTAGTCTATGGCTACACCTTC. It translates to CASRINRQVVYGYTF.